This T cell receptor (beta chain) was captured by sequencing in a study of T cell repertoires in cytomegalovirus infection. Overall study: It was the public TCR beta signatures that indicated both CMV infection and matching HLA type. Study results and limitations: There were HLA-C-restricted CMV-specific TCR beta clonotypes dominating the ex vivo response.

The table lists this clonotype with many counts. Its antigen is not identified. One entry per CDR3 protein results from TCRdb running MiXCR on the reads. Of about 210,000 distinct CDR3 sequences listed, roughly 6.5% are singletons. The CDR3 is 13 residues long. Germline CDR1 and CDR2: SGHAT and FQNNGV. Trimming cost V 5 bases and J 2 bases, with 7 bases left between them. The sequence came from a human donor in good health (CMV status not recorded). Some clones in this sample may be carry-over from other donors' samples. The V call is TRBV11-2, the J call TRBJ2-4; a possible D gene is TRBD1 (6 bases). What was sequenced was PBMCs. CDR3 sequence reads: CASSTGPKNIQYF. In nucleotides, the CDR3 is TGTGCCAGCAGCACAGGGCCCAAAAACATTCAGTACTTC.